These 5 T cell receptor beta chains originate from one sample sequenced in a study of cytomegalovirus exposure and HLA in healthy donors. This PCR relied on a set of 60 Vbeta primers and 13 Jbeta primers. TCRdb's copy holds only in-frame clones and misses some; the assay was immunoSEQ multiplex PCR. The sample shows about 150,000 clones, 79% of them seen only once. Specimen: PBMCs. The receptors come from a man in his fifties in good health and CMV-seropositive.

This sequence joins TRBV9 and TRBJ2-7, with TRBD2 as a possible D gene (5 bases). Germline values: CDR1 SGDLS, CDR2 YYNGEE. This CDR3 has 16 amino acids. Trimming shortened V by 0 bases and J by 0 bases, and 13 bases separated the two germline ends. For the CDR3, the DNA is TGTGCCAGCAGCGTAGCTGCGGACTCGTACTCCTACGAGCAGTACTTC. Its translation: CASSVAADSYSYEQYF.

The chain combines TRBV10-3 with TRBJ1-4; TRBD1 might be the D (6 bases). The CDR3 is made up of 13 amino acids. The V and J ends lost 7 bases and 5 bases respectively, with 11 bases between them. The germline CDR1 and CDR2 sequences are ENHRY and SYGVKD. The CDR3 DNA follows: TGTGCCATCACGGCAGGGGAGAATGAAAAACTGTTTTTT. Translating it yields CAITAGENEKLFF.

CDR3 sequence reads: CASSEQPGGTMNTEAFF. The CDR3 bases are TGCGCCAGCAGCGAACAGCCAGGGGGGACAATGAACACTGAAGCTTTCTTT. The chain carries TRBV5-1 and TRBJ1-1, with 7 bases matching TRBD1. Germline CDR1 SGHRS, CDR2 YFSETQ. Losses at the gene ends were 4 bases for V and 0 bases for J; bases not matched to a gene: 12. The CDR3 contains 17 residues.

This chain uses TRBV28 with TRBJ1-2; 9 bases map to TRBD1. Looked up from germline, CDR1 is MDHEN and CDR2 is SYDVKM. J was trimmed by 3 bases and V by 8 bases; bases with no gene match: 13. The CDR3 is 16 amino acids. The CDR3 sequence: CASESPGQGLYYGYTF. The DNA for the CDR3 is TGTGCCAGCGAATCCCCGGGACAGGGTCTCTACTATGGCTACACCTTC.

This clone was seen only once. V gene TRBV5-1 combines with J gene TRBJ2-1; 10 bases agree with TRBD1. This CDR3 comprises 14 residues. The germline V gene has CDR1 SGHRS and CDR2 YFSETQ. Unmatched junction bases numbered 2, after V lost 0 bases and J lost 8 bases. Here the CDR3 DNA reads TGCGCCAGCAGCTTGGGACAGGGGGCGGATGAGCAGTTCTTC. This sequence encodes CASSLGQGADEQFF.